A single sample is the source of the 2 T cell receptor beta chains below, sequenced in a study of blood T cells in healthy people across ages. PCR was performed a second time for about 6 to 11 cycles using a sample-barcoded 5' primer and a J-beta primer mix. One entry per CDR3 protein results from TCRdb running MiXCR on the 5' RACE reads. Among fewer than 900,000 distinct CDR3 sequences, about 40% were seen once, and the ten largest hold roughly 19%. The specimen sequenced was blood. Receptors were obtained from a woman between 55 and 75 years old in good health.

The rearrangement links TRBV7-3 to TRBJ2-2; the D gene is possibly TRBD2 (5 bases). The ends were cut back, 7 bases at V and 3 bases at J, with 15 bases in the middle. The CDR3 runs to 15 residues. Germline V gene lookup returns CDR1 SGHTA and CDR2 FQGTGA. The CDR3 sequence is CASTPLGSDTGELFF. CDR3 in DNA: TGTGCCAGCACCCCACTAGGGTCCGACACCGGGGAGCTGTTTTTT. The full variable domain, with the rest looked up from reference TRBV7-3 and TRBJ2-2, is GAGVSQTPSNKVTEKGKYVELRCDPISGHTALYWYRQSLGQGPEFLIYFQGTGAADDSGLPNDRFFAVRPEGSVSTLKIQRTERGDSAVYLCASTPLGSDTGELFFGEGSRLTVL.

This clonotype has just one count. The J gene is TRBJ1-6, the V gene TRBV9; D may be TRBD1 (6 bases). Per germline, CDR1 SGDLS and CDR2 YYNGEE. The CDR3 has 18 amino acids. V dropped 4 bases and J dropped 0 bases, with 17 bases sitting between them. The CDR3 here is CASSMGGGGGSYNSPLHF. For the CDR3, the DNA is TGTGCCAGCAGCATGGGAGGGGGGGGAGGCTCCTATAATTCACCCCTCCACTTT.